The TCR beta chain described here comes from a study of Ad26.COV2.S vaccination and SARS-CoV-2 variants. Overall study: Ad26.COV2.S shots went into the muscle once or twice, 56 days apart.

This CDR3 spans 13 amino acids. Germline assignment: CDR1 LGHNA and CDR2 YSLEER. Trimming left V 0 bases short and J 3 bases short, with 6 bases between. Treatment meaning: over 15 received Ad26.COV2.S at low or high dose, single or two shots; about 5 received placebo; per-sample allocation not given. The investigators took samples on day 63 after the first vaccine or placebo injection. Whoever gave the sample was an adult aged 18-55 years in Boston. Method: immunoSEQ multiplex PCR; TCRdb's copy keeps in-frame clones and lacks some. The data contain 410,000 or so clones, 90% of them seen just once; the ten biggest clones take up less than 15%.

Specimen: peripheral blood, collected in a trial of Ad26.COV2.S vaccine versus placebo. This chain uses TRBV4-3 with TRBJ2-7, with a possible D match to TRBD1 (6 bases). This sequence was found in a person between 18 and 65 years old who received the Ad26.COV2.S COVID-19 vaccine or a placebo. The CDR3: CASSQETGYEQYF. The CDR3 region has the DNA TGCGCCAGCAGCCAAGAGACAGGCTACGAGCAGTACTTC.